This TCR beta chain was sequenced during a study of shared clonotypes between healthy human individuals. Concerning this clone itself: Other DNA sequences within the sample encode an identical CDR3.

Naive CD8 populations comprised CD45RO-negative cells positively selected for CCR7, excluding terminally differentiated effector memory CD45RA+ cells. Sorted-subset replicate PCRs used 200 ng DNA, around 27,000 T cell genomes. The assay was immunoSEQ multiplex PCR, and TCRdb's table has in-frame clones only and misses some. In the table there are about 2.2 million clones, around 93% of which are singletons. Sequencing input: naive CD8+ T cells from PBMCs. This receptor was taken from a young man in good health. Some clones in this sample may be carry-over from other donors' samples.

The CDR3 nucleotides read TGTGCCAGCAGCTTAGGTTATTCACCCCTCCACTTT. Residues: CASSLGYSPLHF. This chain uses TRBV11-2 with TRBJ1-6, with D unresolved. The V end lost 1 base, the J end lost 8 bases, and 3 bases lay between the germline ends. Germline lookup yields CDR1 SGHAT and CDR2 FQNNGV. The CDR3 is made up of 12 amino acids.